These 3 T cell receptor beta chains were all obtained from the same sample, sequenced in a study of cytomegalovirus exposure and HLA in healthy donors. PCR was performed using 60 Vbeta and 13 Jbeta primers. The assay was immunoSEQ multiplex PCR, and TCRdb's table has in-frame clones only and misses some. Here the sample spans approximately 220,000 clones, 70% to 80% being singletons. Sequencing input: PBMCs. The receptors were sampled from a woman younger than 45 in good health and CMV-seronegative.

The J gene is TRBJ2-2, the V gene TRBV5-4; D may be TRBD1 (5 bases). Germline V CDR1 and CDR2: SGHNT, YYREEE (reference sequence). Trimming pared 7 bases from V and 6 bases from J, leaving 19 bases between. CDR3 length: 15 residues. The CDR3 DNA reads as TGTGCCAGCCGAGCTTATAAGGGGTACGCCGGGGAGCTGTTTTTT. The encoded protein is CASRAYKGYAGELFF. Using reference TRBV5-4 and TRBJ2-2 for the parts outside the CDR3, the full variable domain is ETGVTQSPTHLIKTRGQQVTLRCSSQSGHNTVSWYQQALGQGPQFIFQYYREEENGRGNFPPRFSGLQFPNYSSELNVNALELDDSALYLCASRAYKGYAGELFFGEGSRLTVL.

This clone has just one count. The gene calls are TRBV20-1 and TRBJ1-1; D is ambiguous. Trimming stripped 3 bases from V and 3 bases from J, with 2 bases between. The CDR3 is 10 residues long. CDR1 is DFQATT, CDR2 SNEGSKA, per germline (reference sequence). The CDR3 sequence is CSASYTEAFF. The CDR3 DNA sequence: TGCAGTGCTAGCTACACTGAAGCTTTCTTT.

The V and J genes are TRBV7-9 and TRBJ1-1; no reliable D call. The CDR3 length is 12 residues. Between the trimmed V and J ends, which lost 5 bases and 5 bases, there was a span of 9 bases. Germline loops: CDR1 SEHNR, CDR2 FQNEAQ (reference sequence). As DNA, the CDR3 is TGTGCCAGCAGCCCTGGGCAGACTGAAGCTTTCTTT. This codes for CASSPGQTEAFF.